The sequence of this TCR beta chain was determined in a study of blood T cells in healthy people across ages. Deletions cut 3 bases from V and 5 bases from J, with 17 bases between. CDR3 size: 16 residues. Germline V lookup: CDR1 SGHDT, CDR2 YYEEEE. Through a sample-barcoded 5' primer and a J-beta primer mix, a second PCR was run for 7 to 11 cycles. TCRdb reprocessed the 5' RACE reads with MiXCR, giving one entry per CDR3 protein. Among a few hundred thousand distinct CDR3 sequences, roughly a quarter were seen once, and the ten largest hold less than 20%. This clonotype originated in a woman in her 70s in good health. The V and J genes are TRBV5-6 and TRBJ2-2, with a weak D call TRBD2 (6 bases). The material sequenced was blood. The CDR3 sequence is CASSSGEFRSTGELFF. In DNA, the CDR3 is TGTGCCAGCAGCTCGGGGGAGTTTCGTTCGACCGGGGAGCTGTTTTTT.